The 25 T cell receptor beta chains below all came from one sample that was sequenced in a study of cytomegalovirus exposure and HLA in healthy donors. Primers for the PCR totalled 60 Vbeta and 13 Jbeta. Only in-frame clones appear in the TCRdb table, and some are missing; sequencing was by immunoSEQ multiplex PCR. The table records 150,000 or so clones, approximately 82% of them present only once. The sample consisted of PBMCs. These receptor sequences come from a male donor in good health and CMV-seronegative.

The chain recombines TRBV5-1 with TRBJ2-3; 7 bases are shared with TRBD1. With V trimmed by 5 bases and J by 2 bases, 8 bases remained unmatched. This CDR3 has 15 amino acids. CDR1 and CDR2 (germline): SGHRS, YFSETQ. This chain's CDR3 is CASRAGTDPTDTQYF. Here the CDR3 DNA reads TGCGCCAGCAGGGCCGGGACAGACCCCACAGATACGCAGTATTTT.

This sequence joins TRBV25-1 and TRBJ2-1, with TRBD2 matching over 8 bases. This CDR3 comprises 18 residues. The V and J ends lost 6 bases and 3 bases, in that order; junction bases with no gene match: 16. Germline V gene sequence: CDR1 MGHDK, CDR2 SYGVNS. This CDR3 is CASSPGGAGRELYNEQFF. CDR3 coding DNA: TGTGCCAGCAGCCCGGGGGGGGCGGGGCGGGAGCTCTACAATGAGCAGTTCTTC.

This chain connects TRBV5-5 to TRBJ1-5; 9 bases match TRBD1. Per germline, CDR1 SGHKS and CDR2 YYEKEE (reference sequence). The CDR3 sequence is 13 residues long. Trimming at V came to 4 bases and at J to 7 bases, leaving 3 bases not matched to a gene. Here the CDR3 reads CASSGQGTQPQHF. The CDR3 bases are TGTGCCAGCAGCGGACAGGGGACCCAGCCCCAGCATTTT. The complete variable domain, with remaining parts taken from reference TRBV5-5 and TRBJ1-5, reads DAGVTQSPTHLIKTRGQQVTLRCSPISGHKSVSWYQQVLGQGPQFIFQYYEKEERGRGNFPDRFSARQFPNYSSELNVNALLLGDSALYLCASSGQGTQPQHFGDGTRLSIL.

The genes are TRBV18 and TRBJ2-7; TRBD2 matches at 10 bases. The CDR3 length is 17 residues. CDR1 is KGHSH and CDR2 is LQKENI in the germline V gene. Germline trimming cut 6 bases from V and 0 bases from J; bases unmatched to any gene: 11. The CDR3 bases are TGTGCCAGCTCCCGCGCTATAACTAGCGGGGCCTCCTACGAGCAGTACTTC. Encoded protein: CASSRAITSGASYEQYF.

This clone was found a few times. The CDR3, as DNA: TGTGCCAGCAGGGGACCGCGGGGGTGGGAGCAGTACTTC. It codes for CASRGPRGWEQYF. The genes are TRBV6-5 and TRBJ2-7; TRBD2 matches 7 bases. Germline-derived CDR1 and CDR2 are MNHEY and SVGAGI. The CDR3 consists of 13 residues. The V and J ends lost 6 bases and 7 bases, in that order; junction bases with no gene match: 9.

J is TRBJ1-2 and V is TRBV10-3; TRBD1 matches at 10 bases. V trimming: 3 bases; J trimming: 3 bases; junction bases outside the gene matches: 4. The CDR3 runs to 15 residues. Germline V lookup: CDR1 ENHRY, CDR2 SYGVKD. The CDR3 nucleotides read TGTGCCATCAGTGAATCGGGACAGGGGTACTATGGCTACACCTTC. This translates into CAISESGQGYYGYTF.

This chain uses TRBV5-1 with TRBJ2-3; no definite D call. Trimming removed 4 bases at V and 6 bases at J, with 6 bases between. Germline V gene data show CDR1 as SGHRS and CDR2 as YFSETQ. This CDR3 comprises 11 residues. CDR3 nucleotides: TGCGCCAGCAGCCACGAGGATACGCAGTATTTT. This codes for CASSHEDTQYF.

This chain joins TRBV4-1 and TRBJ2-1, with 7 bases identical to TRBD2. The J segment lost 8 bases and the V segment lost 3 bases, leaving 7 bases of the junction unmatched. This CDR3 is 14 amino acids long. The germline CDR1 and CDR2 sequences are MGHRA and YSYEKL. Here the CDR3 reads CASSHPAGRDEQFF. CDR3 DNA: TGCGCCAGCAGCCACCCGGCAGGGAGGGATGAGCAGTTCTTC.

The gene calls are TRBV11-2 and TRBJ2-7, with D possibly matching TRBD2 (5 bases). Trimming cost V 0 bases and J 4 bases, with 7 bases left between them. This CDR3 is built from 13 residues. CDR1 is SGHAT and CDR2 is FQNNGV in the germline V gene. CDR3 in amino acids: CASSLEGRYEQYF. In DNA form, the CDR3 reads TGTGCCAGCAGCTTAGAGGGGAGATACGAGCAGTACTTC.

CDR3 in amino acids: CASSLPQASWIQETQYF. As DNA, the CDR3 is TGTGCCAGCAGCTTGCCTCAGGCGAGCTGGATCCAAGAGACCCAGTACTTC. The rearrangement links TRBV5-6 to TRBJ2-5; no definite D call. Germline-derived CDR1 and CDR2 are SGHDT and YYEEEE. Trimming took 1 base from V and 1 from J, leaving 17 bases between them. This CDR3 contains 17 residues.

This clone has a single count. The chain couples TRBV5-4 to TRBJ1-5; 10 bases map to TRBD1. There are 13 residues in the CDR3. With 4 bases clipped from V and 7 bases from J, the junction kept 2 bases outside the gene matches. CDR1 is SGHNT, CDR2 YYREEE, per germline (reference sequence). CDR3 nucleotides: TGTGCCAGCAGCAGGGACAGGGGACAGCCCCAGCATTTT. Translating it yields CASSRDRGQPQHF.

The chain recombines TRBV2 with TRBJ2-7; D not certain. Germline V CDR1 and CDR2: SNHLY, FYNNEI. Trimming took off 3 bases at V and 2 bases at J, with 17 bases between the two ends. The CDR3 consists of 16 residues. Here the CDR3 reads CASSDMGPFAPYEQYF. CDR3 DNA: TGTGCCAGCAGTGATATGGGCCCGTTCGCCCCCTACGAGCAGTACTTC.

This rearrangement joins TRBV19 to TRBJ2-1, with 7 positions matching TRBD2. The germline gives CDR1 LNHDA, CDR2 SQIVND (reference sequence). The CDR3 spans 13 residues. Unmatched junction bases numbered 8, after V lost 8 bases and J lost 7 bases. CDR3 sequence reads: CASSDSAGNEQFF. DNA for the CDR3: TGTGCCAGTTCGGACTCAGCGGGGAATGAGCAGTTCTTC.

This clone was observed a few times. CDR3 DNA sequence: TGTGCCAGCAGCTTTGGCGGAGGACTCTACGAGCAGTACTTC. Translation gives CASSFGGGLYEQYF. The genes are TRBV7-2 and TRBJ2-7; perhaps TRBD2 as D (5 bases). The CDR3 spans 14 residues. Germline CDR1 reads SGHTA; CDR2 reads FQGNSA. V was cut by 3 bases and J by 3 bases, with 12 bases left in between.

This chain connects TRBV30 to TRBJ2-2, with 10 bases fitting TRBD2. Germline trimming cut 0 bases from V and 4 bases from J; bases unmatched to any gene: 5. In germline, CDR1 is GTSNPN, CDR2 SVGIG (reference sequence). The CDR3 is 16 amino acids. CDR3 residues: CAWSVLAGWGTGELFF. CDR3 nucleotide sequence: TGTGCCTGGAGTGTACTAGCGGGATGGGGCACCGGGGAGCTGTTTTTT.

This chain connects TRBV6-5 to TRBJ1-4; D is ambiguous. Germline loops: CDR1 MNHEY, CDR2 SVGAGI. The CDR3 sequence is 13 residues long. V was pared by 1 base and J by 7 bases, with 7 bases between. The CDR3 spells CASSYYPGEKLFF. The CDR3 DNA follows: TGTGCCAGCAGTTACTACCCGGGTGAAAAACTGTTTTTT.

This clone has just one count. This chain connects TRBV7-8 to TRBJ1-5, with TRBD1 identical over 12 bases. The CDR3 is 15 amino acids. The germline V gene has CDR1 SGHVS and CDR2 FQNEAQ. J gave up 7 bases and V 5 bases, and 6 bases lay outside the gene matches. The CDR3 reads CASSPGTGGWQPQHF. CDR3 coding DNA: TGTGCCAGCAGCCCCGGGACAGGGGGCTGGCAGCCCCAGCATTTT.

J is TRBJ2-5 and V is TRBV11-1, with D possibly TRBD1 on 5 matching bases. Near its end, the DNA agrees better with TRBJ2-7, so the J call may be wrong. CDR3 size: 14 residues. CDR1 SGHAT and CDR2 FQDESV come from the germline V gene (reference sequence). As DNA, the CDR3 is TGTGCCAGCAGCTCGCCAAGGGGTGGGTACGAGCAGTACTTC. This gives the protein CASSSPRGGYEQYF.

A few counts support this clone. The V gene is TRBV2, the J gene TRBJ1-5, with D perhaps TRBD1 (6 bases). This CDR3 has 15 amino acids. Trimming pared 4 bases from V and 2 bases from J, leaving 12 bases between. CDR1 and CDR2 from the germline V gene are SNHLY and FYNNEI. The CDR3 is CASSVGALGNQPQHF. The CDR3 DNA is TGTGCCAGCAGTGTGGGGGCGCTTGGCAATCAGCCCCAGCATTTT.

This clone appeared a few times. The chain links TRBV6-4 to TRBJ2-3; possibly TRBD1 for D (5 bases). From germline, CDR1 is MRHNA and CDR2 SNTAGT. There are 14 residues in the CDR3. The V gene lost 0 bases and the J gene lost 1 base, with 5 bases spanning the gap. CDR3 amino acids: CASSDSTGTDTQYF. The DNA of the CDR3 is TGTGCCAGCAGTGACTCGACAGGCACAGATACGCAGTATTTT.

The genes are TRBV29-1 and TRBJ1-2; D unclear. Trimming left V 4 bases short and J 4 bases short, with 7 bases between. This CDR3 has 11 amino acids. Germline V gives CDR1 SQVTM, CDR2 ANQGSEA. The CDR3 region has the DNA TGCAGCGTTGGGGGAGTCTATGGCTACACCTTC. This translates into CSVGGVYGYTF.

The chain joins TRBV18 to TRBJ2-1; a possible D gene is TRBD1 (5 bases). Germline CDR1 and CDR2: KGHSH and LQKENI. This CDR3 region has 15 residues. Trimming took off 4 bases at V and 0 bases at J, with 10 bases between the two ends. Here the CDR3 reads CASSQDSSSYNEQFF. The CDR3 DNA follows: TGTGCCAGCTCACAAGACAGTAGCTCCTACAATGAGCAGTTCTTC.

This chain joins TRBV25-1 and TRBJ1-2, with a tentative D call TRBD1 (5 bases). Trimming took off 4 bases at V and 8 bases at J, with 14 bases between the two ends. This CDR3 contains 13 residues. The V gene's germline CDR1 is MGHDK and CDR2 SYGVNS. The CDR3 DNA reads TGTGCCAGCAGTGCACCGATCGGGGGAGGCTACACCTTC. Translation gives CASSAPIGGGYTF.

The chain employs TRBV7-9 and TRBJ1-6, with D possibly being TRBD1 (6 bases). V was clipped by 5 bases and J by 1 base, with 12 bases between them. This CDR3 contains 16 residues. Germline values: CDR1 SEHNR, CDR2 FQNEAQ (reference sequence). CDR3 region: CASSAPGASYNSPLHF. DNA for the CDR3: TGTGCCAGCAGCGCCCCAGGGGCATCCTATAATTCACCCCTCCACTTT.

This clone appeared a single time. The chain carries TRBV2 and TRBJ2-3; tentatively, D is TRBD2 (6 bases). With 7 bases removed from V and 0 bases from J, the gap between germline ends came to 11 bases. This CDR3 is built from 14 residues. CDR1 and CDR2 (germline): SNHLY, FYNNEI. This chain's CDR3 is CASNGGSSTDTQYF. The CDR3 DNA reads TGTGCCAGCAATGGGGGGAGCAGCACAGATACGCAGTATTTT.